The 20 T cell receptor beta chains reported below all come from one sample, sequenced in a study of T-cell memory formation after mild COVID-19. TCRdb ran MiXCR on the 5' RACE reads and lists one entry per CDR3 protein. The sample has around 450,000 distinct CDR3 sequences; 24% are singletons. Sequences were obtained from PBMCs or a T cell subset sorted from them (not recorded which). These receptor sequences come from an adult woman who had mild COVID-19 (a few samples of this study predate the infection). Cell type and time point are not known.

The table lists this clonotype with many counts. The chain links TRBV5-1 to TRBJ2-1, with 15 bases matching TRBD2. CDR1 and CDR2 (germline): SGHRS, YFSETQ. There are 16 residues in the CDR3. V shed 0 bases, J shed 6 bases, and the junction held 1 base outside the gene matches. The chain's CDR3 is CASSLGTSGGANEQFF. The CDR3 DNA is TGCGCCAGCAGCTTGGGGACTAGCGGGGGGGCCAATGAGCAGTTCTTC.

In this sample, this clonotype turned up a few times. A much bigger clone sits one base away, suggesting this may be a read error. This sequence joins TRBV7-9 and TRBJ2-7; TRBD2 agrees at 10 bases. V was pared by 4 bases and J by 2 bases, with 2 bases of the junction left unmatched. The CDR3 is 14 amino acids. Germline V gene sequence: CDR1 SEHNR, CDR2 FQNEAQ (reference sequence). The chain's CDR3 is CASSSGLATYEQYF. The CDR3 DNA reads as TGTGCCAGCAGCTCGGGACTAGCGACCTACGAGCAGTACTTC.

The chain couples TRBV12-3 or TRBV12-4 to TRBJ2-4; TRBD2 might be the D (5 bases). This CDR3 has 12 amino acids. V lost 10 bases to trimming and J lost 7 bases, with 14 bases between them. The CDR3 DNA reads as TGTGCCACTAGGGAGTATATCAACATTCAGTACTTC. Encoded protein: CATREYINIQYF.

The chain's CDR3 is CASSHTSVGEQFF. The CDR3 DNA follows: TGTGCCAGCAGCCATACCTCCGTTGGTGAGCAGTTCTTC. V and J are TRBV7-9 and TRBJ2-1; D gene ambiguous. Germline values: CDR1 SEHNR, CDR2 FQNEAQ (reference sequence). Trimming removed 5 bases at V and 9 bases at J, with 14 bases between. The CDR3 runs to 13 residues.

CDR3 region: CASSLGSVNEQFF. DNA for the CDR3: TGTGCCAGCAGCTTAGGGAGTGTAAATGAGCAGTTCTTC. The genes are TRBV7-3 and TRBJ2-1; D is perhaps TRBD2 (5 bases). Trimming pared 2 bases from V and 7 bases from J, leaving 9 bases between. The CDR3 is 13 amino acids. Germline V gives CDR1 SGHTA, CDR2 FQGTGA.

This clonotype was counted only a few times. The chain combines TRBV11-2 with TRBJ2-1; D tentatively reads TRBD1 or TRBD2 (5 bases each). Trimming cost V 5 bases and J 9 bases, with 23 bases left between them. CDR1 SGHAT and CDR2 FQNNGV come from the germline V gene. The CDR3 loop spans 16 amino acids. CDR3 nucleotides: TGTGCCAGCAGCCCCACAGGAGCCCTTTGGGGGACTGAGCAGTTCTTC. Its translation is CASSPTGALWGTEQFF.

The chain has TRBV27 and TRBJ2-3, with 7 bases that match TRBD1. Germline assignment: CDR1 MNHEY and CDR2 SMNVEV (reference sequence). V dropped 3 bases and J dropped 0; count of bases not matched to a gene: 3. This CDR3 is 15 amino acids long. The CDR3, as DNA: TGTGCCAGCAGTTTCGGACAGGTTAGCACAGATACGCAGTATTTT. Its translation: CASSFGQVSTDTQYF.

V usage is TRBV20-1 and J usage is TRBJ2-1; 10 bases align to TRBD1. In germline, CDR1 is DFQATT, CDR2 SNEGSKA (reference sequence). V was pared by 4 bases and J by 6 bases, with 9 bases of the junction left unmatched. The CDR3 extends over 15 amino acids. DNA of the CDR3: TGCAGTGCTAAGAACCGGGACAGGGGACCCAATGAGCAGTTCTTC. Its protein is CSAKNRDRGPNEQFF.

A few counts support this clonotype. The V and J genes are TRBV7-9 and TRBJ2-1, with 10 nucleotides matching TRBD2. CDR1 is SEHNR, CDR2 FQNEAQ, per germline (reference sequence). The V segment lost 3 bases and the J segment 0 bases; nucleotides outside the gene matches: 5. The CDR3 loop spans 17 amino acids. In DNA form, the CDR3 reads TGTGCCAGCAGCTTGGGAGCTAGCGGGAGCTCCTACAATGAGCAGTTCTTC. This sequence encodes CASSLGASGSSYNEQFF.

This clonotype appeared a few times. Here the CDR3 reads CSVGTAQETQYF. CDR3 coding DNA: TGCAGCGTTGGGACAGCTCAGGAGACCCAGTACTTC. J is TRBJ2-5 and V is TRBV29-1; D perhaps matches TRBD1 (6 bases). V shed 4 bases and J shed 5 bases, with 11 bases lying between them. In germline, CDR1 is SQVTM, CDR2 ANQGSEA. The CDR3 covers 12 residues.

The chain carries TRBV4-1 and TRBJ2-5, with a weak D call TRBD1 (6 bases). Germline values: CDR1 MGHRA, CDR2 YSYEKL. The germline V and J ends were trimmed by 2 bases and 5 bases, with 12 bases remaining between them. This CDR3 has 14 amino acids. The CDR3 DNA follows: TGCGCCAGCAGCCAACCAACAGGGACGGAGACCCAGTACTTC. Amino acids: CASSQPTGTETQYF.

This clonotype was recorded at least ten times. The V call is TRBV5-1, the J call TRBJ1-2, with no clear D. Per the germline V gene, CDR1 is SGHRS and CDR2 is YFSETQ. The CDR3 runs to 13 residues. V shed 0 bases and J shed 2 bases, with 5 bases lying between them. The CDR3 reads CASSLEVNYGYTF. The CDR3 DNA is TGCGCCAGCAGCTTGGAGGTGAACTATGGCTACACCTTC. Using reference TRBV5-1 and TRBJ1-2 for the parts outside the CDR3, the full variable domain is KAGVTQTPRYLIKTRGQQVTLSCSPISGHRSVSWYQQTPGQGLQFLFEYFSETQRNKGNFPGRFSGRQFSNSRSEMNVSTLELGDSALYLCASSLEVNYGYTFGSGTRLTVV.

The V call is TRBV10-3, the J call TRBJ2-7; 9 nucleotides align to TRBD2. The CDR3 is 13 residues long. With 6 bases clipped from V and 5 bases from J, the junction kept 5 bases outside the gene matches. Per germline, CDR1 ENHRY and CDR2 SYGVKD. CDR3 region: CAIRGTSIDEQYF. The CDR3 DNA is TGTGCCATCAGAGGGACTAGCATCGACGAGCAGTACTTC.

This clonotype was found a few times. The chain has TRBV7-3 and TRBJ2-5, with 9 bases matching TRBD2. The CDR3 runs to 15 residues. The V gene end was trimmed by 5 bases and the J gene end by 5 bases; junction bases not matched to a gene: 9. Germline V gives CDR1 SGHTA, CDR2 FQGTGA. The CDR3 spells CASSPGGRGGETQYF. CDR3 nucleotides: TGTGCCAGCAGCCCAGGCGGGCGGGGGGGCGAGACCCAGTACTTC.

In DNA, the CDR3 is TGTGCCAGCAGCTTCACTAGCGGGGGGCCGGCGGAGACCCAGTACTTC. Amino acid sequence: CASSFTSGGPAETQYF. The V gene is TRBV7-2, the J gene TRBJ2-5; TRBD2 matches 12 bases. Trimming removed 3 bases from V and 5 bases from J; junction bases left unmatched: 7. Germline V lookup: CDR1 SGHTA, CDR2 FQGNSA. This CDR3 spans 16 amino acids.

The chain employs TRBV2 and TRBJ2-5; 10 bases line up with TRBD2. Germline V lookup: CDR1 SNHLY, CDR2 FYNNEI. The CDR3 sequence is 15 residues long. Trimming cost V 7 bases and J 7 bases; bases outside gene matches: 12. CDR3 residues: CASTGLAVTGGTQYF. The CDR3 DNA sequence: TGTGCCAGCACCGGACTAGCGGTTACGGGAGGGACCCAGTACTTC.

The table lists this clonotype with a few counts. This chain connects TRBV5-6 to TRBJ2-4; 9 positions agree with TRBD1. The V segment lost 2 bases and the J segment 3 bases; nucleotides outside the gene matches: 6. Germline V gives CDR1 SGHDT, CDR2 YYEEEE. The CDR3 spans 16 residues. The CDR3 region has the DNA TGTGCCAGCAGCTTTACAGGGGGCTTAGTCAAAAACATTCAGTACTTC. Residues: CASSFTGGLVKNIQYF. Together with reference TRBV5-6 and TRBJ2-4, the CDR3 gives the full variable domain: DAGVTQSPTHLIKTRGQQVTLRCSPKSGHDTVSWYQQALGQGPQFIFQYYEEEERQRGNFPDRFSGHQFPNYSSELNVNALLLGDSALYLCASSFTGGLVKNIQYFGAGTRLSVL.

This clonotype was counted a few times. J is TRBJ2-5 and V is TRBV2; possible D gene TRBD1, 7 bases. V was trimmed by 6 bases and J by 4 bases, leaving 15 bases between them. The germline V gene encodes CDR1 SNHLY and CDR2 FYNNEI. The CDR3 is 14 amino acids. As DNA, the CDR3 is TGTGCCAGCAGCAACAGGGGCGGGGTAGAGACCCAGTACTTC. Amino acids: CASSNRGGVETQYF.

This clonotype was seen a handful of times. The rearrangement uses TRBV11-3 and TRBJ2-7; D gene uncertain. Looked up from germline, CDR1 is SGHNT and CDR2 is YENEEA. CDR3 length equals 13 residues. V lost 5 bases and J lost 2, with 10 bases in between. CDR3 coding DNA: TGTGCCAGCAGCGTGGACGGAACCTACGAGCAGTACTTC. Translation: CASSVDGTYEQYF. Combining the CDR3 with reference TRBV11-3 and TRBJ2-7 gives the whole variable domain EAGVVQSPRYKIIEKKQPVAFWCNPISGHNTLYWYLQNLGQGPELLIRYENEEAVDDSQLPKDRFSAERLKGVDSTLKIQPAELGDSAVYLCASSVDGTYEQYFGPGTRLTVT.

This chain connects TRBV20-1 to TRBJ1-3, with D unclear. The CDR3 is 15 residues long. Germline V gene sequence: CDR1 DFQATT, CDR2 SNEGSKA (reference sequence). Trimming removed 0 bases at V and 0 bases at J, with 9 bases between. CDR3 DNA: TGCAGTGCTAGAGAGTTTGGTGACTCTGGAAACACCATATATTTT. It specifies CSAREFGDSGNTIYF.